This TCR beta chain was captured in a study of T-cell memory formation after mild COVID-19. TCRdb recomputed calls from the 5' RACE reads with MiXCR, one row per CDR3 protein. The sample shows hundreds of thousands of distinct CDR3 sequences, around 15% of them seen only once. Germline CDR1 and CDR2: MNHEY and SVGEGT. The V gene lost 0 bases and the J gene lost 8 bases, with 10 bases spanning the gap. This CDR3 is built from 13 residues. This receptor was identified in a young man who had mild COVID-19 (a few samples of this study predate the infection). Cell type and time point are not known. This chain links TRBV6-2 or TRBV6-3 with TRBJ1-2; no clear D. Specimen: PBMCs or a T cell subset sorted from them (not recorded which). The CDR3 coding sequence is TGTGCCAGCAGTTACTCGCCCGGGTTCGGCTACACCTTC. It specifies CASSYSPGFGYTF.